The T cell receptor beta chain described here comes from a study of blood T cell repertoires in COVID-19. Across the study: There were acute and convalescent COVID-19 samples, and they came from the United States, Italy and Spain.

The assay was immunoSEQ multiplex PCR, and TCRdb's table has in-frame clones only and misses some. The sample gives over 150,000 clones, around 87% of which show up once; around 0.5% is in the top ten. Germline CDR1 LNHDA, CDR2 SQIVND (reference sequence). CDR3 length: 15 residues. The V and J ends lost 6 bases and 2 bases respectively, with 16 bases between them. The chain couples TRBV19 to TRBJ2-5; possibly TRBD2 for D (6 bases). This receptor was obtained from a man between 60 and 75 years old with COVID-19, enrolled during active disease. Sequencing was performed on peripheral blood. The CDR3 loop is CASSPRRGPQETQYF. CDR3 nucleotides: TGTGCCAGTAGCCCTCGGAGGGGCCCTCAAGAGACCCAGTACTTC.